This TCR beta chain came from a study of blood T cell repertoires in COVID-19. Study as a whole: Spain, Italy and the United States supplied samples that represented acute and convalescent COVID-19. Sources were T cells, B-cell-depleted T cells, or PBMCs; the material itself was cDNA or gDNA.

The assay was immunoSEQ multiplex PCR, and TCRdb's table has in-frame clones only and misses some. There are about 380,000 clones in the sample; more than 75% occur only once, and 1.2% lies in the top ten. The CDR3 is 19 residues long. Germline CDR1 is SGHTA and CDR2 is FQGNSA. With V trimmed by 4 bases and J by 5 bases, 17 bases remained unmatched. The age range of participants was about 18 to 100 years, with residence in around 22 US areas. The study assigned cohorts using participant-reported clinical history. The sequence came from a woman aged 18-30 years who had recovered from COVID-19. Sequencing was carried out using PBMCs or T cells enriched from blood (not recorded which). This chain joins TRBV7-2 and TRBJ2-1; 10 bases align to TRBD2. The CDR3 nucleotides are TGTGCCAGCAGCTCGTCTGTGGGAGCGGGGGGGCGTTATAACAATGAGCAGTTCTTC. It is translated as CASSSSVGAGGRYNNEQFF. Using reference TRBV7-2 and TRBJ2-1 for the parts outside the CDR3, the full variable domain is GAGVSQSPSNKVTEKGKDVELRCDPISGHTALYWYRQSLGQGLEFLIYFQGNSAPDKSGLPSDRFSAERTGGSVSTLTIQRTQQEDSAVYLCASSSSVGAGGRYNNEQFFGPGTRLTVL.